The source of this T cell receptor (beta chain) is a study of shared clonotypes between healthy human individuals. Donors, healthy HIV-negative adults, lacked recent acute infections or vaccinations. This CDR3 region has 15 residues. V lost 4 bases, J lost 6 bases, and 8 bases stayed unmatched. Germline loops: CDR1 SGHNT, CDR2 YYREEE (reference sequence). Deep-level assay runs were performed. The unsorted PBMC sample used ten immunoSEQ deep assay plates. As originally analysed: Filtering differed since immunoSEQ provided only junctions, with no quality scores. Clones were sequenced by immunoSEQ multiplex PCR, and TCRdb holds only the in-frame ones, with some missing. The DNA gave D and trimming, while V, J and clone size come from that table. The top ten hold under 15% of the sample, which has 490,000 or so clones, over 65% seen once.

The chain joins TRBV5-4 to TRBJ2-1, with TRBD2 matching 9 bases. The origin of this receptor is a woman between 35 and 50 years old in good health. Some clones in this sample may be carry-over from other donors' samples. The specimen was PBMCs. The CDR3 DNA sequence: TGTGCCAGCAGCGATGGGACTAGCAGGTCCAATGAGCAGTTCTTC. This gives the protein CASSDGTSRSNEQFF.